This T cell receptor (beta chain) was recorded in a study of T cells in Graves' hyperthyroidism and ophthalmopathy. Study background: Any treatment followed the collection of peripheral blood at initial diagnosis.

The study, taken as a whole, reports: In the blood, most expanded thyroid clonotypes above 0.001 appeared as well.

The investigators amplified TCR beta CDR3 regions from RNA transcripts. First-round RT-PCR of the TCR CDR3 relied on the HTBI primer set. TCRdb independently ran MiXCR on the multiplex PCR reads; one entry per CDR3 protein. Among over 400,000 distinct CDR3 sequences listed, about 20% were seen once. Note on this clonotype: The antigen remains undetermined.

The origin of this receptor is a woman in her sixties or seventies with Graves' ophthalmopathy. The sample taken for sequencing was blood.

Here the CDR3 reads CAILTASGNTIYF. The CDR3 bases are TGTGCCATCCTGACAGCCTCTGGAAACACCATATATTTT. V gene TRBV6-4 combines with J gene TRBJ1-3; TRBD1 might be the D (5 bases). This CDR3 is built from 13 residues. Trimming removed 10 bases from V and 0 bases from J, with 10 bases in between. Germline values: CDR1 MRHNA, CDR2 SNTAGT.